This entry is about one T cell receptor (beta chain). This clone's antigen is unknown. Base qualities were left out, and no much larger clone turns up one base away. Sample treatment or condition, as interpreted from the label and publication: in vitro stimulation with specific CMV peptide epitopes to enrich CMV-specific T cells. CDR1 and CDR2 (MNHEY, SMNVEV) derive from the germline V gene (reference sequence). Trimming costs V 5 bases and J 7 bases, and their ends lie 18 bases apart. The CDR3, from cysteine to phenylalanine, totals 16 residues. Only CDR3 DNA is held: 48 bases, read in frame from base 1. The data originate from a study of T cell repertoires in cytomegalovirus infection (dated by TCRdb to the late 2010s). About the full investigation: Alongside well-studied HLA-B-restricted epitopes, the peptide stimulations were aimed at recently identified HLA-C-restricted CMV epitopes, whose presentation resists viral immunomodulation. Because public TCR beta signatures pointed to carriage of CMV infection together with the matching HLA type, the HLA type of each donor mattered for the analysis. What the work shows at the level of the full study, not this receptor alone: In both this cohort and an independent approximately 400-donor cohort, the cumulative frequency of public TCR beta family members distinguished carriers of CMV infection plus the relevant HLA type. The ex vivo response was dominated by HLA-C-restricted CMV-specific TCR beta clonotypes, and the single most frequent clonotype in two of eight donors was supplied by these HLA-C-restricted clonotypes.

Sequencing was performed on an Illumina HiSeq 1500. TCRdb reanalyzed the raw reads on its own, using fastp at Q25 for trimming and MiXCR for clone calling, and kept in-frame beta chains. Each entry is one CDR3 protein sequence, shown with its most common DNA and genes. The sample table records 650,000 to 850,000 distinct CDR3 sequences; 25% to 30% of these occur just once. Around 12% of the sample rests with the top ten. The chain uses TRBV27 and TRBJ1-6; D gene: possibly TRBD1, on 5 matching bases. This specimen consisted of cultured CD8+ T cells from PBMCs, obtained from culture after CMV antigen stimulation. The TCR sequence derives from a human donor in good health (CMV status not recorded). Some clones in this sample may be carry-over from other donors' samples. The CDR3 region has the sequence CASSPPVGLGNSPLHF. The bases read TGTGCCAGCAGTCCCCCGGTGGGACTCGGAAATTCACCCCTCCACTTT.